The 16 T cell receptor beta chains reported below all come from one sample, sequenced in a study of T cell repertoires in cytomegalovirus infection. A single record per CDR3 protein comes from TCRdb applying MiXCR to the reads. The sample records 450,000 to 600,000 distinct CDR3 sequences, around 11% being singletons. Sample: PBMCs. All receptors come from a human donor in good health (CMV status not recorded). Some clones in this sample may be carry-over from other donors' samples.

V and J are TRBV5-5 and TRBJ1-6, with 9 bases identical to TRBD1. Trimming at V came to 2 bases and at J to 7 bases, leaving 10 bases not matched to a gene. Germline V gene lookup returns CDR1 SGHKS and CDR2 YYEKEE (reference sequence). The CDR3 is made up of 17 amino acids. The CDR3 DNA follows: TGTGCCAGCAGCTTCCGTTGGGACAGGGTAAGGAATTCACCCCTCCACTTT. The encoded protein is CASSFRWDRVRNSPLHF.

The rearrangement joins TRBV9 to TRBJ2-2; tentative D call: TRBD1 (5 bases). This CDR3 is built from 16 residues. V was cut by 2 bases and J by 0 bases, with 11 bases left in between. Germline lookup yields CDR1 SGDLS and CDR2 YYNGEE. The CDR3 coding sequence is TGTGCCAGCAGCGTTAGGGCAGGGCCGAACACCGGGGAGCTGTTTTTT. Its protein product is CASSVRAGPNTGELFF.

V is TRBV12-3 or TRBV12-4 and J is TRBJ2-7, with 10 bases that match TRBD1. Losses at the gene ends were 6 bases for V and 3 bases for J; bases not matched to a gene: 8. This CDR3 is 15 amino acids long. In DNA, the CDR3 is TGTGCCAGCAGCCCTGGGACAGGGGTTCACTACGAGCAGTACTTC. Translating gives CASSPGTGVHYEQYF.

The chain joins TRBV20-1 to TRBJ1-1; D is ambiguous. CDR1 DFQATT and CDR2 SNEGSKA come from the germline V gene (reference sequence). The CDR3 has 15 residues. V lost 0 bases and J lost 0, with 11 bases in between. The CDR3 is CSARDIEGMNTEAFF. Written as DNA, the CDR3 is TGCAGTGCTAGAGATATAGAAGGAATGAACACTGAAGCTTTCTTT.

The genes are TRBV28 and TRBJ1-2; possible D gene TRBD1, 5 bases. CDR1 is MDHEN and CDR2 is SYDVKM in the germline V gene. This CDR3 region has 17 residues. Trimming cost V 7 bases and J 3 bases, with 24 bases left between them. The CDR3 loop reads CASTIRDSLRRYYGYTF. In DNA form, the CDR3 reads TGTGCCAGCACCATCCGGGACTCCCTTAGGCGGTACTATGGCTACACCTTC.

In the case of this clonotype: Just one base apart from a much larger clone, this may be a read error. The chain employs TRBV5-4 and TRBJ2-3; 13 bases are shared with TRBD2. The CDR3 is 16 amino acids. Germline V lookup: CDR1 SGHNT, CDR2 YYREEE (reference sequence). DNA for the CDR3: TGTGCCGGCAGCTTAGGACTAGCGGGGGACGTCGATACGCAGTATTTT. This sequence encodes CAGSLGLAGDVDTQYF.

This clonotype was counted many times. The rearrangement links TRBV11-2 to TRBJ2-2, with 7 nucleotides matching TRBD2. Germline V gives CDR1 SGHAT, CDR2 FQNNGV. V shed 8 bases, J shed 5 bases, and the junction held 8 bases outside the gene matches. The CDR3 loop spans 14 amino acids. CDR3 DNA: TGTGCCAGCGACCCCATGGGAGGGACCGGGGAGCTGTTTTTT. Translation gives CASDPMGGTGELFF.

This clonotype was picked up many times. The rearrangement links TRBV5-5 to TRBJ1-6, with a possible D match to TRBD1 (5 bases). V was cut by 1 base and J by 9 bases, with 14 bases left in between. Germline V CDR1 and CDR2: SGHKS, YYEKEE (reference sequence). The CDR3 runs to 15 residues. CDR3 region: CASSLWDSVISPLHF. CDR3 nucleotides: TGTGCCAGCAGCTTGTGGGACTCTGTTATTTCACCCCTCCACTTT.

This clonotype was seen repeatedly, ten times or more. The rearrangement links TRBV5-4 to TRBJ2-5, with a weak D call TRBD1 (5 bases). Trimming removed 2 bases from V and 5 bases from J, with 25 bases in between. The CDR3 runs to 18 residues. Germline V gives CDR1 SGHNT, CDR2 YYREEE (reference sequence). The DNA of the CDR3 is TGTGCCAGCAGCTTTCCTCAAGCCAGGGTAGGCGACCGGGAGACCCAGTACTTC. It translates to CASSFPQARVGDRETQYF.

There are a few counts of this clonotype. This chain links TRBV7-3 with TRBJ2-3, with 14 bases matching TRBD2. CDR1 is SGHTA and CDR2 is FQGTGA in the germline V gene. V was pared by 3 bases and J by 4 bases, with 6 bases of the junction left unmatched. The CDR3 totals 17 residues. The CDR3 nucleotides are TGTGCCAGCAGCTTGACTAGCGGGAGGGCTAGGCCAGATACGCAGTATTTT. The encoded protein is CASSLTSGRARPDTQYF.

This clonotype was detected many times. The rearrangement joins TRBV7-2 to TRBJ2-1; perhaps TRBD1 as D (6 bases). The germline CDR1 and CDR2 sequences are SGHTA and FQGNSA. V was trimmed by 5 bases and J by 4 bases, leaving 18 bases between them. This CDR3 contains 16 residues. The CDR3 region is CASSRLDSPGYNEQFF. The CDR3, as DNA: TGTGCCAGCAGCCGACTGGACAGCCCTGGATACAATGAGCAGTTCTTC.

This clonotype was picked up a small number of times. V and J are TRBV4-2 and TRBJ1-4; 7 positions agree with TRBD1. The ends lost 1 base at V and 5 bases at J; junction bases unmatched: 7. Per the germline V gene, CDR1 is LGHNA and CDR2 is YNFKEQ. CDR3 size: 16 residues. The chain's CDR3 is CASSQAGDSFNEKLFF. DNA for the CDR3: TGTGCCAGCAGCCAAGCGGGGGACAGCTTCAATGAAAAACTGTTTTTT.

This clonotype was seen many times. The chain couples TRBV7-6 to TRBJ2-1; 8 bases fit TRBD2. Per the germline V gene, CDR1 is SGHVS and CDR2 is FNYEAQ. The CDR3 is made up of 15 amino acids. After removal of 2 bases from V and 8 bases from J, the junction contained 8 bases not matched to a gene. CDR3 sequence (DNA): TGTGCCAGCAGCTTATTCCCGGGAGGGCCCCATGAGCAGTTCTTC. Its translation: CASSLFPGGPHEQFF.

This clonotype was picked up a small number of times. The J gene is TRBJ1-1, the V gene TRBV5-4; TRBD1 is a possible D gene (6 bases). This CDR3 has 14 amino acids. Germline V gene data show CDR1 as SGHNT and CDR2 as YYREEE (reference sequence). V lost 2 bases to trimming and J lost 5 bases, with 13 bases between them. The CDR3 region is CASSLMKGGTEAFF. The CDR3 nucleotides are TGTGCCAGCAGCTTAATGAAGGGGGGGACTGAAGCTTTCTTT.

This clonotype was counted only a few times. The CDR3: CASRSSGSAINEQFF. The CDR3 nucleotides read TGTGCCAGCAGATCTAGCGGGAGTGCAATCAATGAGCAGTTCTTC. The rearrangement links TRBV28 to TRBJ2-1; 10 nucleotides agree with TRBD2. Germline values: CDR1 MDHEN, CDR2 SYDVKM. Germline trimming cut 6 bases from V and 6 bases from J; bases unmatched to any gene: 8. This CDR3 has 15 residues.

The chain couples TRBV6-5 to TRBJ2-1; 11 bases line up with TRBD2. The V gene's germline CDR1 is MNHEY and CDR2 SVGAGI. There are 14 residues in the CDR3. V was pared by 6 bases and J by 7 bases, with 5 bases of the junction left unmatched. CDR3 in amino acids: CASSVTSGRNEQFF. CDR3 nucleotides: TGTGCCAGCAGCGTTACTAGCGGGAGAAATGAGCAGTTCTTC.